This T cell receptor (beta chain) was identified during a study of blood T cell repertoires in COVID-19. The overall study: Samples came from the United States, Italy and Spain, spanning acute and convalescent COVID-19. Sources were T cells, B-cell-depleted T cells, or PBMCs; the material itself was cDNA or gDNA.

Original methodology: Estimation of nucleated cell counts was performed using reference gene primer amplification. Profiling relied on immunoSEQ multiplex PCR, and the TCRdb table lists in-frame clones only, not all of them. For V, J and clone size, that table is used; D and trimming come from the DNA. The table records some 210,000 clones, around 86% of them present only once. CDR1 is LGHDT and CDR2 is YNNKEL in the germline V gene (reference sequence). The junction had 13 bases not matched to a gene; V was cut back by 6 bases and J by 7 bases. The CDR3 runs to 16 residues. Source material: peripheral blood. The TCR originated in a man aged 55 to 70 who had recovered from COVID-19. The rearrangement joins TRBV3-1 (or the pseudogene TRBV3-2) to TRBJ2-3, with 10 nucleotides matching TRBD2. CDR3 in DNA: TGTGCCAGCAGGGCCCCGGGAGCGGGGGGGAGGAATACGCAGTATTTT. This sequence encodes CASRAPGAGGRNTQYF.